A selection of T cell receptor beta chains follows, all from one sample in a study of T cell changes during pregnancy in multiple sclerosis. Sequencing used immunoSEQ multiplex PCR; TCRdb keeps in-frame clones, though not all of them. Of under 30,000 clones listed, about nine tenths were seen once; the top ten hold 9% to 9.5%. Specimen: CD8+ T cells from peripheral blood mononuclear cells, collected in the third trimester of pregnancy. These receptors were taken from a female donor in good health, enrolled as a control in a pregnancy study. CDR3s include the opening cysteine and the closing phenylalanine or tryptophan. D genes are given only for firm matches. Part of the rows lack a size; the others show once, few, many or a class for expanded clones.

D gene	V gene	clone size	J gene	CDR3 protein	CDR3 DNA
NA	TRBV5-1	NA	TRBJ1-6	CASRGGDDNSPLHF	TGCGCCAGCAGGGGGGGGGATGATAATTCACCCCTCCACTTT
NA	TRBV19	NA	TRBJ1-5	CASTPGPNQPQHF	TGTGCCAGTACGCCCGGTCCCAATCAGCCCCAGCATTTT
NA	TRBV5-4	once	TRBJ1-2	CASSPPRGGGYGYTF	TGTGCCAGCAGCCCACCCCGGGGAGGGGGTTATGGCTACACCTTC
TRBD1	TRBV27	NA	TRBJ2-5	CASSLRRTGLQETQYF	TGTGCCAGCAGCCTACGGAGGACAGGGTTGCAAGAGACCCAGTACTTC
NA	TRBV5-1	NA	TRBJ1-2	CASSLDGGRDGYTF	TGCGCCAGCAGCTTGGACGGGGGGAGAGATGGCTACACCTTC
NA	TRBV7-2	NA	TRBJ2-1	CASSLVAGESSYNEQFF	TGTGCCAGCAGCTTAGTGGCAGGGGAGAGCTCCTACAATGAGCAGTTCTTC
NA	TRBV13	NA	TRBJ1-2	CASSLYRGAGYTF	TGTGCCAGCAGCTTATACCGGGGGGCTGGCTACACCTTC
NA	TRBV27	NA	TRBJ2-1	CASSEIGQVYNEQFF	TGTGCCAGCAGCGAAATTGGGCAGGTTTACAATGAGCAGTTCTTC
TRBD1	TRBV5-1	NA	TRBJ2-1	CASSPQGNRYNEQFF	TGCGCCAGCAGCCCACAGGGGAATAGGTACAATGAGCAGTTCTTC
NA	TRBV30	NA	TRBJ1-5	CAWSVMGGQPQHF	TGTGCCTGGAGTGTAATGGGGGGTCAGCCCCAGCATTTT
NA	TRBV2	NA	TRBJ2-7	CASRGDEQYF	TGTGCCAGCAGAGGGGACGAGCAGTACTTC
TRBD1	TRBV15	NA	TRBJ1-5	CATSADRVSNQPQHF	TGTGCCACCAGCGCTGACAGGGTATCAAATCAGCCCCAGCATTTT
TRBD2	TRBV15	NA	TRBJ2-7	CATSSDLAGGPRAQYF	TGTGCCACCAGCTCGGACCTAGCGGGAGGGCCTCGTGCGCAGTACTTC
NA	TRBV10-2	once	TRBJ2-5	CASSEGGYQETQYF	TGCGCCAGCAGTGAGGGGGGGTACCAAGAGACCCAGTACTTC
NA	TRBV6-5	NA	TRBJ2-2	CASSFQGNTGELFF	TGTGCCAGCAGTTTTCAGGGGAACACCGGGGAGCTGTTTTTT
NA	TRBV2	NA	TRBJ1-5	CASSAWRVGQPQHF	TGTGCCAGCAGTGCGTGGCGGGTGGGGCAGCCCCAGCATTTT
NA	TRBV5-6	NA	TRBJ2-7	CASSLGGDSDEQYF	TGTGCCAGCAGCTTGGGCGGGGATAGCGACGAGCAGTACTTC
NA	TRBV19	NA	TRBJ1-5	CASSISSGNQPQHF	TGTGCCAGTAGTATTTCGTCAGGGAATCAGCCCCAGCATTTT
TRBD2	TRBV7-8	NA	TRBJ2-1	CASSPGTSGGNEQFF	TGTGCCAGCAGCCCCGGGACTAGCGGGGGCAATGAGCAGTTCTTC
NA	TRBV19	once	TRBJ2-1	CASSNLGGLSNEQFF	TGTGCCAGTAGTAACCTAGGGGGACTAAGTAATGAGCAGTTCTTC
TRBD1	TRBV5-6	NA	TRBJ1-1	CASRVQGIYTEAFF	TGTGCCAGCAGGGTACAGGGGATATACACTGAAGCTTTCTTT
NA	TRBV25-1	NA	TRBJ2-6	CASSVATGYGANVLTF	TGTGCCAGCAGTGTAGCTACAGGGTATGGGGCCAACGTCCTGACTTTC
TRBD1	TRBV27	once	TRBJ1-5	CASRRSQGARRDQPQHF	TGTGCCAGCAGGAGGTCTCAGGGGGCTAGACGGGATCAGCCCCAGCATTTT
TRBD1	TRBV7-9	NA	TRBJ1-1	CASSFDRGRFTEAFF	TGTGCCAGCAGCTTCGACAGGGGGCGCTTCACTGAAGCTTTCTTT
TRBD2	TRBV5-1	NA	TRBJ2-1	CASGLPKRETSNEQFF	TGCGCCAGCGGTCTACCTAAGCGGGAGACCAGCAATGAGCAGTTCTTC
TRBD2	TRBV7-9	NA	TRBJ2-7	CASSPRGRGSSYEQYF	TGTGCCAGCAGCCCCCGAGGGAGGGGAAGCTCCTACGAGCAGTACTTC